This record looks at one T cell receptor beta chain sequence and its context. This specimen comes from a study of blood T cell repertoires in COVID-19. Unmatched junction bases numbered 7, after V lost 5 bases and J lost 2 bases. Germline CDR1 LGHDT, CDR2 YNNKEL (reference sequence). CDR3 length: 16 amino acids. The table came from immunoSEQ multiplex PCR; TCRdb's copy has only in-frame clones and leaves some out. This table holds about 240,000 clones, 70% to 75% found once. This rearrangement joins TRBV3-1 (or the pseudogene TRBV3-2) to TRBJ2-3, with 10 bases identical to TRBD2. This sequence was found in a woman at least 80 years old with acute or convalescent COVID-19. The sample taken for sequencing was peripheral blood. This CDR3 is CASSSWTSGFTDTQYF. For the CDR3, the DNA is TGTGCCAGCAGCTCTTGGACTAGCGGATTCACAGATACGCAGTATTTT.